The 10 T cell receptor beta chains below all came from one sample that was sequenced in a study of spatial heterogeneity in lung cancer. Study-level results: One measure, the expanded intratumoral alpha and beta TCR count, tracked tumor mutation counts.

Their cognate antigens are unknown. The time point was: sample taken at primary tumor resection. One entry per CDR3 protein, called by TCRdb with MiXCR from the 5' RACE reads. The table has some 21,000 distinct CDR3 sequences, 6.4% seen once. Specimen: lung tumor tissue, collected at surgery. The receptors were gathered from a male donor with early-stage non-small cell lung cancer.

This clonotype was recorded many times. The genes are TRBV28 and TRBJ2-2; TRBD2 matches 12 bases. Germline CDR1 is MDHEN and CDR2 is SYDVKM. This CDR3 region has 17 residues. Trimming cost V 5 bases and J 5 bases; bases outside gene matches: 9. The CDR3, as DNA: TGTGCCAGCAGTCCCTTGACTAGCGGGAGAAATACCGGGGAGCTGTTTTTT. It codes for CASSPLTSGRNTGELFF.

By share, this clonotype ranks as medium-sized. J is TRBJ2-3 and V is TRBV7-9; D not certain. Deletions cut 8 bases from V and 4 bases from J, with 16 bases between. The CDR3 runs to 14 residues. Germline CDR1 reads SEHNR; CDR2 reads FQNEAQ (reference sequence). Here the CDR3 DNA reads TGTGCCAGCGCCTACAGCTCTATCTCAGATACGCAGTATTTT. Encoded protein: CASAYSSISDTQYF. The complete variable domain, with remaining parts taken from reference TRBV7-9 and TRBJ2-3, reads DTGVSQNPRHKITKRGQNVTFRCDPISEHNRLYWYRQTLGQGPEFLTYFQNEAQLEKSRLLSDRFSAERPKGSFSTLEIQRTEQGDSAMYLCASAYSSISDTQYFGPGTRLTVL.

This clonotype was counted many times. V is TRBV18 and J is TRBJ2-7; 7 bases align to TRBD1. V shed 2 bases and J 5 bases; nucleotides not matched to a gene: 3. CDR3 length equals 13 residues. Germline-derived CDR1 and CDR2 are KGHSH and LQKENI. Here the CDR3 DNA reads TGTGCCAGCTCACCAGTTACAGGGGACGAGCAGTACTTC. This codes for CASSPVTGDEQYF.

This clonotype came up many times. V usage is TRBV7-9 and J usage is TRBJ1-6, with 7 bases matching TRBD1. Germline CDR1 reads SEHNR; CDR2 reads FQNEAQ (reference sequence). The V segment lost 6 bases and the J segment 8 bases; nucleotides outside the gene matches: 4. The CDR3 totals 13 residues. The CDR3 sequence is CASRAQGYSPLHF. The CDR3 DNA sequence: TGTGCCAGCAGGGCACAGGGGTATTCACCCCTCCACTTT. The entire variable domain, with the rest obtained from reference TRBV7-9 and TRBJ1-6, is as follows: DTGVSQNPRHKITKRGQNVTFRCDPISEHNRLYWYRQTLGQGPEFLTYFQNEAQLEKSRLLSDRFSAERPKGSFSTLEIQRTEQGDSAMYLCASRAQGYSPLHFGNGTRLTVT.

There are many counts of this clonotype. This chain joins TRBV11-3 and TRBJ1-3; TRBD1 matches 9 bases. V was clipped by 1 base and J by 0 bases; unmatched bases: 16. Germline V gene lookup returns CDR1 SGHNT and CDR2 YENEEA. CDR3 length: 21 amino acids. CDR3 nucleotides: TGTGCCAGCAGCTTAGGGCTACCGGGACAGGGCGATCTCCTCTCTGGAAACACCATATATTTT. Translating it yields CASSLGLPGQGDLLSGNTIYF.

This clonotype showed up many times. The V call is TRBV28, the J call TRBJ1-3; no clear D gene. Germline values: CDR1 MDHEN, CDR2 SYDVKM. The CDR3 has 16 amino acids. Trimming pared 4 bases from V and 4 bases from J, leaving 17 bases between. The CDR3 nucleotides are TGTGCCAGCAGTTCCCTGGGGTTTAGACAAGGAAACACCATATATTTT. Translation gives CASSSLGFRQGNTIYF.

This clonotype was detected many times. This chain uses TRBV24-1 with TRBJ2-2; TRBD1 agrees at 7 bases. Trimming took 3 bases from V and 6 from J; bases not matched to a gene: 6. CDR1 and CDR2 from the germline V gene are KGHDR and SFDVKD. CDR3 length: 15 residues. In nucleotides, the CDR3 is TGTGCCACCAGTGATCCCCACACAGGGGCCGGGGAGCTGTTTTTT. Translation: CATSDPHTGAGELFF.

This clonotype appeared many times. V and J are TRBV5-1 and TRBJ2-6, with D possibly TRBD2 on 5 matching bases. V dropped 0 bases and J dropped 2 bases, with 9 bases sitting between them. Germline CDR1 and CDR2: SGHRS and YFSETQ. The CDR3 totals 16 residues. This CDR3 is CASSLASGAGANVLTF. As DNA, the CDR3 is TGCGCCAGCAGCTTGGCCTCCGGGGCTGGGGCCAACGTCCTGACTTTC. The whole variable domain, filled in from reference TRBV5-1 and TRBJ2-6, reads KAGVTQTPRYLIKTRGQQVTLSCSPISGHRSVSWYQQTPGQGLQFLFEYFSETQRNKGNFPGRFSGRQFSNSRSEMNVSTLELGDSALYLCASSLASGAGANVLTFGAGSRLTVL.

This clonotype was recorded at least ten times. The V call is TRBV20-1, the J call TRBJ2-7, with TRBD1 matching over 10 bases. Germline assignment: CDR1 DFQATT and CDR2 SNEGSKA (reference sequence). The CDR3 consists of 18 residues. Germline trimming cut 4 bases from V and 0 bases from J; bases unmatched to any gene: 15. CDR3 bases: TGCAGTGCTACCTGGGACCGGGACAGGGGCTCCAGCTCCTACGAGCAGTACTTC. It specifies CSATWDRDRGSSSYEQYF.

Many counts were recorded for this clonotype. The genes are TRBV3-1 and TRBJ2-5; TRBD1 is a possible D gene (5 bases). Germline assignment: CDR1 LGHDT and CDR2 YNNKEL (reference sequence). The V gene lost 1 base and the J gene lost 9 bases, with 15 bases spanning the gap. The CDR3 totals 14 residues. CDR3: CASSQGDWEGAQYF. DNA for the CDR3: TGTGCCAGCAGCCAAGGAGACTGGGAAGGGGCCCAGTACTTC.